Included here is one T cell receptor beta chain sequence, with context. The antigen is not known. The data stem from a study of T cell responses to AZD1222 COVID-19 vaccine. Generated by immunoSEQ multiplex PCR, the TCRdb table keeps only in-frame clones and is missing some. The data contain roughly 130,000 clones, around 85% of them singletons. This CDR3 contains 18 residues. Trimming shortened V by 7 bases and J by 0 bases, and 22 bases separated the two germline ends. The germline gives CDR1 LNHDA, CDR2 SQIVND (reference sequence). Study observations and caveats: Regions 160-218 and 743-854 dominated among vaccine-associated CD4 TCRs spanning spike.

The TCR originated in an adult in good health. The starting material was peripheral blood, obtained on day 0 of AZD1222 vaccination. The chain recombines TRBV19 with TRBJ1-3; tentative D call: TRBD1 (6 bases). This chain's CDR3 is CASNSGTRIKSSGNTIYF. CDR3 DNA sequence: TGTGCCAGTAACTCCGGGACACGAATTAAGAGCTCTGGAAACACCATATATTTT.